A single sample gave rise to the 27 T cell receptor beta chains below, sequenced in a study of T cell responses to AZD1222 COVID-19 vaccine. The method was immunoSEQ multiplex PCR; TCRdb's version includes in-frame clones alone and lacks a portion of them. The data hold 74,000 or so clones, with about 88% observed a single time. The source material was peripheral blood, sampled on day 0 of AZD1222 vaccination. The receptors originated from an adult in good health.

The chain has TRBV4-2 and TRBJ1-2; no clear D. Germline V gene lookup returns CDR1 LGHNA and CDR2 YNFKEQ. The CDR3 has 14 residues. With 0 bases removed from V and 3 bases from J, the gap between germline ends came to 8 bases. The CDR3 sequence: CASSQDDGYYGYTF. The CDR3 DNA is TGTGCCAGCAGCCAAGATGACGGCTACTATGGCTACACCTTC.

CDR3 sequence: CASSGGTVNTGELFF. CDR3 sequence (DNA): TGCGCCAGCAGCGGGGGGACAGTGAACACCGGGGAGCTGTTTTTT. This chain joins TRBV5-1 and TRBJ2-2; weak D call: TRBD1 (7 bases). Between the trimmed V and J ends, which lost 4 bases and 1 base, there was a span of 11 bases. The CDR3 spans 15 residues. CDR1 SGHRS and CDR2 YFSETQ come from the germline V gene.

The rearrangement uses TRBV12-3 or TRBV12-4 and TRBJ1-2; unclear D gene. With 5 bases removed from V and 7 bases from J, the gap between germline ends came to 8 bases. CDR3 length equals 11 residues. CDR3 DNA: TGTGCCAGCAGTCCCGGCTCTGGCTACACCTTC. Translating gives CASSPGSGYTF.

The chain has TRBV7-8 and TRBJ2-4; D possibly corresponds to TRBD2 (7 bases). Germline V lookup: CDR1 SGHVS, CDR2 FQNEAQ. V dropped 5 bases and J dropped 0 bases, with 14 bases sitting between them. The length of the CDR3 is 16 residues. CDR3 sequence reads: CASSGGGVRAKNIQYF. CDR3 DNA: TGTGCCAGCAGCGGGGGGGGCGTCAGAGCCAAAAACATTCAGTACTTC.

The genes are TRBV20-1 and TRBJ1-2, with D hard to call. The V end was cut by 2 bases, the J end by 8 bases, with 3 bases between. This CDR3 region has 9 residues. Germline assignment: CDR1 DFQATT and CDR2 SNEGSKA (reference sequence). CDR3 sequence reads: CSARSGYTF. CDR3 nucleotide sequence: TGCAGTGCTAGAAGCGGCTACACCTTC.

This chain links TRBV5-8 with TRBJ1-2, with D hard to call. This CDR3 comprises 9 residues. Germline CDR1 reads SGHTS; CDR2 reads YDEGEE. V dropped 5 bases and J dropped 8 bases, with 4 bases sitting between them. The CDR3 DNA reads as TGTGCCAGCAGGGAGGGCTACACCTTC. Its protein is CASREGYTF.

V is TRBV6-2 or TRBV6-3 and J is TRBJ2-5, with D possibly being TRBD2 (7 bases). Looked up from germline, CDR1 is MNHEY and CDR2 is SVGEGT. V gave up 4 bases and J gave up 7 bases, with 13 bases separating them. The CDR3 is made up of 13 amino acids. The CDR3 DNA is TGTGCCAGCAGTTGGGGGGGCCCCTCGACCCAGTACTTC. This codes for CASSWGGPSTQYF.

The J gene is TRBJ1-5, the V gene TRBV15; 9 bases match TRBD1. The trim removed 4 bases at V and 4 bases at J, leaving 8 bases unmatched. The CDR3 totals 16 residues. CDR1 and CDR2 (germline): LNHNV, YYDKDF (reference sequence). The CDR3 DNA sequence: TGTGCCACCAGCAACCCGGACAGGGGCAATAATCAGCCCCAGCATTTT. This translates into CATSNPDRGNNQPQHF.

The V call is TRBV5-1, the J call TRBJ2-5; TRBD2 agrees at 13 bases. CDR3 length: 16 residues. Losses at the gene ends were 0 bases for V and 2 bases for J; bases not matched to a gene: 1. Per the germline V gene, CDR1 is SGHRS and CDR2 is YFSETQ. CDR3 sequence (DNA): TGCGCCAGCAGCTTGGCACTAGCGGGGGGGCAAGAGACCCAGTACTTC. Protein product: CASSLALAGGQETQYF. Full variable domain (outside the CDR3, taken from reference TRBV5-1 and TRBJ2-5): KAGVTQTPRYLIKTRGQQVTLSCSPISGHRSVSWYQQTPGQGLQFLFEYFSETQRNKGNFPGRFSGRQFSNSRSEMNVSTLELGDSALYLCASSLALAGGQETQYFGPGTRLLVL.

The count of this clone is one. The gene calls are TRBV6-5 and TRBJ2-1; D is ambiguous. V was pared by 2 bases and J by 3 bases, with 11 bases between. The germline V gene encodes CDR1 MNHEY and CDR2 SVGAGI. The CDR3 is made up of 15 amino acids. The chain's CDR3 is CASSYKRHRYNEQFF. The CDR3 nucleotides read TGTGCCAGCAGTTACAAGCGACACCGCTACAATGAGCAGTTCTTC.

This chain connects TRBV29-1 to TRBJ1-1, with D unclear. The CDR3 is 14 residues long. The ends were cut back, 7 bases at V and 2 bases at J, with 17 bases in the middle. From germline, CDR1 is SQVTM and CDR2 ANQGSEA. This CDR3 reads CSALKGYGNTEAFF. The CDR3, as DNA: TGCAGCGCCCTAAAAGGTTACGGAAACACTGAAGCTTTCTTT. The variable domain in full, completed from reference TRBV29-1 and TRBJ1-1, reads SAVISQKPSRDICQRGTSLTIQCQVDSQVTMMFWYRQQPGQSLTLIATANQGSEATYESGFVIDKFPISRPNLTFSTLTVSNMSPEDSSIYLCSALKGYGNTEAFFGQGTRLTVV.

This chain connects TRBV6-5 to TRBJ1-1, with a possible D match to TRBD1 (5 bases). Trimming pared 5 bases from V and 3 bases from J, leaving 16 bases between. This CDR3 spans 15 amino acids. Germline loops: CDR1 MNHEY, CDR2 SVGAGI. The CDR3 region is CASSRYSRGYTEAFF. The CDR3 DNA reads TGTGCCAGCAGTCGGTATTCGCGGGGCTACACTGAAGCTTTCTTT.

The rearrangement links TRBV6-5 to TRBJ2-3; D may correspond to TRBD1 or TRBD2 (7 bases each). The CDR3 totals 14 residues. V lost 8 bases, J lost 7 bases, and 19 bases lay in between. Germline CDR1 and CDR2: MNHEY and SVGAGI. The CDR3 protein is CASAPGGAPNTQYF. The DNA of the CDR3 is TGTGCCAGCGCGCCAGGGGGGGCCCCAAATACGCAGTATTTT.

This clone has more than one count but fewer than ten. The genes are TRBV7-2 and TRBJ2-1; 9 bases line up with TRBD1. This CDR3 region has 15 residues. The V and J ends lost 6 bases and 7 bases, in that order; junction bases with no gene match: 10. The V gene's germline CDR1 is SGHTA and CDR2 FQGNSA. CDR3 bases: TGTGCCAGCAGACTCCAGGGGACAGGGAGGAATGAGCAGTTCTTC. This encodes CASRLQGTGRNEQFF.

CDR3: CASSEAGNQPQHF. In nucleotides, the CDR3 is TGTGCCAGTAGTGAGGCAGGCAATCAGCCCCAGCATTTT. The chain has TRBV19 and TRBJ1-5; D remains unclear. The germline V gene has CDR1 LNHDA and CDR2 SQIVND (reference sequence). The CDR3 loop spans 13 amino acids. Trimming stripped 5 bases from V and 2 bases from J, with 7 bases between.

The V and J genes are TRBV19 and TRBJ2-3; D may be TRBD2 (6 bases). Deletions cut 10 bases from V and 4 bases from J, with 18 bases between. Germline V gene data show CDR1 as LNHDA and CDR2 as SQIVND (reference sequence). This CDR3 has 14 amino acids. DNA of the CDR3: TGTGCCACAGGCCCCGGGGGAACGTCAGATACGCAGTATTTT. The encoded protein is CATGPGGTSDTQYF.

J is TRBJ2-3 and V is TRBV3-1 (or the pseudogene TRBV3-2); D might be TRBD2 (6 bases). Per germline, CDR1 LGHDT and CDR2 YNNKEL (reference sequence). This CDR3 has 14 amino acids. With 3 bases removed from V and 5 bases from J, the gap between germline ends came to 12 bases. The CDR3 protein is CASSQELAVDTQYF. DNA for the CDR3: TGTGCCAGCAGCCAGGAATTAGCGGTAGATACGCAGTATTTT.

The rearrangement links TRBV7-2 to TRBJ2-7; 8 nucleotides line up with TRBD1. Germline-derived CDR1 and CDR2 are SGHTA and FQGNSA. The trim removed 3 bases at V and 6 bases at J, leaving 7 bases unmatched. This CDR3 has 14 amino acids. The chain's CDR3 is CASSFGTGRREQYF. CDR3 in DNA: TGTGCCAGCAGCTTCGGGACAGGTCGTCGCGAGCAGTACTTC.

This chain uses TRBV7-2 with TRBJ2-1, with D uncertain. The CDR3 is 12 residues long. CDR1 and CDR2 (germline): SGHTA, FQGNSA. V was trimmed by 1 base and J by 8 bases, leaving 6 bases between them. The CDR3 nucleotides are TGTGCCAGCAGCTTAGTCCGCGATGAGCAGTTCTTC. This translates into CASSLVRDEQFF. Together with reference TRBV7-2 and TRBJ2-1, the CDR3 gives the full variable domain: GAGVSQSPSNKVTEKGKDVELRCDPISGHTALYWYRQSLGQGLEFLIYFQGNSAPDKSGLPSDRFSAERTGGSVSTLTIQRTQQEDSAVYLCASSLVRDEQFFGPGTRLTVL.

This rearrangement joins TRBV7-3 to TRBJ2-1; TRBD1 aligns across 7 bases. Trimming removed 2 bases from V and 0 bases from J; junction bases left unmatched: 4. The germline V gene encodes CDR1 SGHTA and CDR2 FQGTGA. The CDR3 runs 16 residues. CDR3 bases: TGTGCCAGCAGCTTATCTGCAGGGGGCTCCTACAATGAGCAGTTCTTC. Amino acids: CASSLSAGGSYNEQFF. Variable domain in full (rest from reference TRBV7-3 and TRBJ2-1): GAGVSQTPSNKVTEKGKYVELRCDPISGHTALYWYRQSLGQGPEFLIYFQGTGAADDSGLPNDRFFAVRPEGSVSTLKIQRTERGDSAVYLCASSLSAGGSYNEQFFGPGTRLTVL.

The chain carries TRBV7-8 and TRBJ1-2, with D maybe TRBD1 (6 bases). Trimming pared 1 base from V and 8 bases from J, leaving 17 bases between. CDR3 length equals 15 residues. Germline V gene data show CDR1 as SGHVS and CDR2 as FQNEAQ. The CDR3 loop is CASSLEIQTGGGYTF. CDR3 DNA sequence: TGTGCCAGCAGCTTAGAGATACAGACAGGCGGGGGCTACACCTTC.

V is TRBV29-1 and J is TRBJ1-5, with no clear D. Germline-derived CDR1 and CDR2 are SQVTM and ANQGSEA. The CDR3 extends over 13 amino acids. Trimming took off 4 bases at V and 2 bases at J, with 9 bases between the two ends. The CDR3 DNA sequence: TGCAGCGTTGGAGCGCTGGGCAATCAGCCCCAGCATTTT. Protein sequence: CSVGALGNQPQHF.

This chain joins TRBV5-1 and TRBJ2-3, with a tentative D call TRBD2 (7 bases). The CDR3 is made up of 16 amino acids. V dropped 0 bases and J dropped 2 bases, with 13 bases sitting between them. Germline CDR1 SGHRS, CDR2 YFSETQ. The CDR3 sequence is CASSLEGGDYTDTQYF. The DNA for the CDR3 is TGCGCCAGCAGCTTGGAAGGGGGGGACTACACAGATACGCAGTATTTT. The whole variable domain, filled in from reference TRBV5-1 and TRBJ2-3, reads KAGVTQTPRYLIKTRGQQVTLSCSPISGHRSVSWYQQTPGQGLQFLFEYFSETQRNKGNFPGRFSGRQFSNSRSEMNVSTLELGDSALYLCASSLEGGDYTDTQYFGPGTRLTVL.

The chain combines TRBV6-5 with TRBJ1-2, with a possible D match to TRBD1 (5 bases). The CDR3 totals 14 residues. CDR1 and CDR2 (germline): MNHEY, SVGAGI. Trimming shortened V by 2 bases and J by 5 bases, and 12 bases separated the two germline ends. DNA for the CDR3: TGTGCCAGCAGTTACGGGGGTTCGGGGTATGGCTACACCTTC. Translating gives CASSYGGSGYGYTF.

The rearrangement joins TRBV25-1 to TRBJ1-1; the D is unclear. CDR1 is MGHDK, CDR2 SYGVNS, per germline. Trimming cost V 1 base and J 0 bases, with 6 bases left between them. This CDR3 is built from 14 residues. CDR3 nucleotides: TGTGCCAGCAGTGAATGGGGAGTGAACACTGAAGCTTTCTTT. Translation gives CASSEWGVNTEAFF.

The V and J genes are TRBV14 and TRBJ1-4, with D unclear. The germline V gene encodes CDR1 SGHDN and CDR2 FVKESK. V was cut by 4 bases and J by 8 bases, with 11 bases left in between. The CDR3 is 13 residues long. The CDR3 loop reads CASSRLPWEKLFF. In DNA, the CDR3 is TGTGCCAGCAGCCGGTTACCGTGGGAAAAACTGTTTTTT. Complete variable domain (other parts from reference TRBV14 and TRBJ1-4): EAGVTQFPSHSVIEKGQTVTLRCDPISGHDNLYWYRRVMGKEIKFLLHFVKESKQDESGMPNNRFLAERTGGTYSTLKVQPAELEDSGVYFCASSRLPWEKLFFGSGTQLSVL.

V usage is TRBV6-5 and J usage is TRBJ1-1, with 11 bases identical to TRBD1. The CDR3 covers 14 residues. The J segment lost 4 bases and the V segment lost 6 bases, leaving 4 bases of the junction unmatched. Germline V gene data show CDR1 as MNHEY and CDR2 as SVGAGI. The CDR3 nucleotides read TGTGCCAGCAGGGGGGACAGGGGGGCCACTGAAGCTTTCTTT. Translated: CASRGDRGATEAFF.